The next 2 T cell receptor beta chains were all read from a single sample in a study of blood T cells in healthy people across ages. A second 7 to 11 cycle PCR used barcoded and J-beta primers. MiXCR, run by TCRdb on the 5' RACE reads, gives a single entry per CDR3 protein. Among hundreds of thousands of distinct CDR3 sequences listed, 35% to 60% were seen once. Material: blood. All receptors come from a man older than 75 in good health.

This clonotype was seen repeatedly, ten times or more. This chain joins TRBV14 and TRBJ2-3; 12 bases are shared with TRBD1. Germline loops: CDR1 SGHDN, CDR2 FVKESK. This CDR3 has 15 residues. With 1 base clipped from V and 9 bases from J, the junction kept 5 bases outside the gene matches. This CDR3 is CASSQGGQGAHTQYF. The CDR3 region has the DNA TGTGCCAGCAGCCAAGGGGGACAGGGGGCACACACGCAGTATTTT. The full variable domain, in which reference TRBV14 and TRBJ2-3 provide the parts outside the CDR3, is EAGVTQFPSHSVIEKGQTVTLRCDPISGHDNLYWYRRVMGKEIKFLLHFVKESKQDESGMPNNRFLAERTGGTYSTLKVQPAELEDSGVYFCASSQGGQGAHTQYFGPGTRLTVL.

This clonotype has a single count. The rearrangement uses TRBV28 and TRBJ2-3; D is perhaps TRBD2 (6 bases). Trimming removed 5 bases from V and 0 bases from J, with 12 bases in between. The CDR3 is 15 amino acids. Per germline, CDR1 MDHEN and CDR2 SYDVKM. For the CDR3, the DNA is TGTGCCAGCAGTGGAGCCGGGACTAGCACAGATACGCAGTATTTT. This encodes CASSGAGTSTDTQYF.